This T cell receptor beta chain originates from a study of shared clonotypes between healthy human individuals (dated by TCRdb to about 2020). Describing the broader study: Three men and a couple of women, aged 18 to 49 years, made up the cohort. For each donor, three plates each were used for CD4 naive and CD4 memory, two plates were used for CD8 naive, and one plate was used for CD8 memory. Between about 0.85 and 8.9 billion PBMCs per donor were obtained by leukapheresis. To increase sequencing depth and limit assay-specific biases, TCR repertoire library preparation and sequencing were carried out by different laboratories using diverse techniques. The study deeply sequenced blood TCR repertoires of five healthy adults to estimate repertoire size and the extent of clonotype sharing between individuals. Broader findings and caveats from the paper: Based on pairwise subsampling, the degree of clonotype sharing among donors was expected to be affected by sequencing depth. Sharing across a few donors was observed for approximately 4.6% of naive CD4, over 3% of naive CD8, 2% to 2.5% of memory CD4, and about 0.38% of memory CD8 clonotypes. Higher generation probabilities were observed for clonotypes shared by all four sorted-subset donors than for non-shared clonotypes. Rarefaction of sorted-subset datasets indicated incomplete sequencing despite the large sequencing depth. The genetic and exposure-history diversity represented was limited by the small number of donors. Sampling was restricted to blood, and TCR repertoires in tissues likely differ from the TCR repertoires found in blood. Naive subsets generally had larger estimated clonotype richness than memory subsets.

Details on this clone: Its antigen remains undetermined. Per-base qualities were not stored, and no clone one base away is much larger.

The donors were healthy, HIV-negative adults with no recently reported acute infections or vaccinations. All donors were Caucasian adults living in Nashville, Tennessee, USA. Magnetic negative selection was used to enrich CD4+ T cells, after which naive cells were positively selected on CD45RA and the negative fraction became the memory subset. After blood collection by leukapheresis, PBMCs were isolated using Ficoll-Histopaque density gradient centrifugation and then cryopreserved in the vapor phase of liquid nitrogen. Purity and quantity of every magnetically sorted T cell population were checked by analytical flow cytometry. Genomic DNA was isolated from every sorted fraction and measured by UV absorbance on a Nanodrop 2000c. Using the deep immunoSEQ assay, multiplex PCR amplified TCR CDR3 regions from genomic DNA. Extracted genomic DNA from each cell subset was distributed evenly across all wells of several immunoSEQ 96-well plates, and each plate was treated as a replicate. Each replicate PCR for sorted subsets received about 180 ng genomic DNA, equal to roughly 29,000 T cell genomes. Purified libraries were measured with a Qubit 3.0 fluorometer, size-checked on a Bioanalyzer 2100, and measured again with the KAPA Library Quantification kit. A separate single-read 150-cycle Illumina NextSeq 550 flow cell was used to sequence each immunoSEQ 96-well plate. On the study's bioinformatics: The immunoSEQ output contained only junctional sequences without quality scores, so filtering could not match that applied to full-length reads. To assign V/J genes and CDR3, sequences were annotated using PyIR, a Python wrapper for IgBLAST v1.9, with IMGT germline references. Reads were removed for weak V/J assignments (E-value above 1e-6), missing CDR3, stop codons, out-of-frame junctions, or ambiguous translated residues. V3J clonotypes were defined as sequences sharing the same inferred V gene, J gene, and CDR3 amino acid sequence. Percentage overlap between repertoires was calculated by dividing the number of shared unique clonotypes by the size of the smaller repertoire. Richness of each repertoire was evaluated using RTK rarefaction, the Chao1 estimator, and Recon v2.1 estimates of unobserved clonotypes. Generation probabilities for all TCRbeta clonotypes obtained by the gDNA method from a handful of donors were computed using OLGA. TCRdb provides this immuneACCESS table in a form limited to in-frame rearrangements. Some clones are lacking; in checked studies, under half of them reflect an unresolved V gene, and why the rest are absent is not known. Clone size and the V and J calls come from that table; the DNA yielded D and trimming. Across this sample there are 600,000 to 750,000 clones, with about three quarters seen only once. The top ten constitute under 2% of the sample.

The CDR3 contains 15 residues, cysteine and phenylalanine counted. Left in the record is the CDR3 DNA by itself, 45 bases read in frame from the first base. V is trimmed back by 1 base and J by 9 bases, and the junction contains 5 bases that no gene match accounts for. Reading the germline V gene gives CDR1 SNHLY and CDR2 FYNNEI. Material: memory CD4+ T cells sorted from blood. Taken with the paper, the label for cell subset or site translates to: CD45RA-negative fraction. The chain couples TRBV2 to TRBJ2-1; 11 of the junction bases match TRBD2. The clonotype originates from a woman aged 25-40 years in good health. The sequenced DNA is TGTGCCAGCAGTGAAGTGTTAGCGGGAGGGATTGAGCAGTTCTTC. Its translation is CASSEVLAGGIEQFF. Extended through the reference TRBV2 and TRBJ2-1 proteins, this CDR3 yields the full variable domain: EPEVTQTPSHQVTQMGQEVILRCVPISNHLYFYWYRQILGQKVEFLVSFYNNEISEKSEIFDDQFSVERPDGSNFTLKIRSTKLEDSAMYFCASSEVLAGGIEQFFGPGTRLTVL.